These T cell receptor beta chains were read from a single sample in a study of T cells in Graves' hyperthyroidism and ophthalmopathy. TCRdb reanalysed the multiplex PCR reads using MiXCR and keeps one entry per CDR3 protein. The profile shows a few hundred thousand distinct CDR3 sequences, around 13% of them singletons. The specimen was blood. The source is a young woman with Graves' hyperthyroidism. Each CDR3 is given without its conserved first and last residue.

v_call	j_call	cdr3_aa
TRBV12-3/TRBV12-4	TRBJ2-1	ATQSATSGNNEQF
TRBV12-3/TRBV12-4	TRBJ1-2	ASSQSLGQAHGYT
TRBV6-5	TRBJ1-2	ASSYATGTKGYT
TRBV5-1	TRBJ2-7	ASSLAVGQGGEQY
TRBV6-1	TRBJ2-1	ASSEGLVVTYNEQF
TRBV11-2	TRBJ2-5	ASSLRWLAEETQY
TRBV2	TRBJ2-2	ASMDTHTGELF
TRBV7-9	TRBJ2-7	ASSQRRGTYEQY
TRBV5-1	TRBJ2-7	ASSWGTGQTPNYEQY
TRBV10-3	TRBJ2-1	AISDRGGSYNEQF
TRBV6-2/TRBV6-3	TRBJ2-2	ASSYSVSGGATGELF
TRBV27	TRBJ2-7	ASKLERSSYEQY
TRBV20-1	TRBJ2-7	SANLAGQDTYEQY
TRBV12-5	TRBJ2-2	ASGPESGELF
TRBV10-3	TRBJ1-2	AIKGQGTNGYT
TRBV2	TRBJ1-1	ASQGADVTEAF
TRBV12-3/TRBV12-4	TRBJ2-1	ASNRPGLAAYNEQF
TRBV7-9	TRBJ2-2	ASSPPSGMNTGELF
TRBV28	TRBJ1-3	ASSTTGGGNTIY
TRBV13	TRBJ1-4	ASSHRRGPPSNEKLF
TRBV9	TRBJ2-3	ASSHSREGPDTQY
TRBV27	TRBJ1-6	ASSFREGSSPLH
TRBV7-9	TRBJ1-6	ASSLRVKDSPLH
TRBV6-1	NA	ASTLGYADTQH
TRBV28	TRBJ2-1	ASIGYNEQF
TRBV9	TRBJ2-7	ASSVSGRNSYEQY
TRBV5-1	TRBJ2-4	ASKRENIQY
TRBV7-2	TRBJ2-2	ASSLGLAGSANTGELF